The 7 T cell receptor beta chains reported below all come from one sample, sequenced in a study of cytomegalovirus exposure and HLA in healthy donors. Primers: 60 Vbeta forward and 13 Jbeta reverse. Some clones are missing from TCRdb's copy, which holds only in-frame ones; the method was immunoSEQ multiplex PCR. This table holds nearly 110,000 clones, 71% found once. Material: PBMCs. These TCRs come from a female donor in good health and CMV-seronegative.

This chain connects TRBV28 to TRBJ2-7; 8 nucleotides line up with TRBD2. Per germline, CDR1 MDHEN and CDR2 SYDVKM. V lost 4 bases and J lost 2; bases outside the gene matches: 4. This CDR3 has 14 amino acids. CDR3 nucleotide sequence: TGTGCCAGCAGTTGGGGGACTAGGACCTACGAGCAGTACTTC. Its protein is CASSWGTRTYEQYF.

The V gene is TRBV9, the J gene TRBJ2-7, with a tentative D call TRBD1 (7 bases). The germline V gene encodes CDR1 SGDLS and CDR2 YYNGEE. This CDR3 contains 16 residues. Trimming removed 3 bases from V and 4 bases from J, with 20 bases in between. The CDR3 region is CASSAFDQGGPYEQYF. For the CDR3, the DNA is TGTGCCAGCAGCGCCTTTGACCAGGGGGGTCCATACGAGCAGTACTTC.

The genes are TRBV28 and TRBJ1-1; D is perhaps TRBD1 (5 bases). Trimming took 3 bases from V and 0 from J, leaving 20 bases between them. CDR3 length: 18 residues. Germline CDR1 and CDR2: MDHEN and SYDVKM. Here the CDR3 DNA reads TGTGCCAGCAGTTTGGCGGGGACGGAACCACTCCTGAACACTGAAGCTTTCTTT. Protein product: CASSLAGTEPLLNTEAFF.

This rearrangement joins TRBV5-4 to TRBJ1-1; 7 bases are shared with TRBD1. The CDR3 totals 16 residues. Per the germline V gene, CDR1 is SGHNT and CDR2 is YYREEE (reference sequence). V lost 0 bases to trimming and J lost 1 base; unmatched junction nucleotides: 6. The CDR3 is CASSLGGAGGNTEAFF. The CDR3 DNA reads TGTGCCAGCAGCTTGGGTGGAGCAGGGGGGAACACTGAAGCTTTCTTT.

The J gene is TRBJ2-7, the V gene TRBV5-1, with TRBD2 identical over 10 bases. The germline V gene encodes CDR1 SGHRS and CDR2 YFSETQ. V lost 2 bases, J lost 5 bases, and 4 bases stayed unmatched. The CDR3 is 14 residues long. The CDR3 here is CASSFTSGTHEQYF. The CDR3 DNA is TGCGCCAGCAGCTTCACTAGCGGGACCCACGAGCAGTACTTC.

The genes are TRBV6-1 and TRBJ1-1; a weak D match, TRBD1 (6 bases). The CDR3 length is 15 residues. Trimming cost V 7 bases and J 1 base, with 16 bases left between them. Germline-derived CDR1 and CDR2 are MNHNS and SASEGT. The CDR3 sequence is CASTSRTASNTEAFF. CDR3 nucleotides: TGTGCCAGCACTTCTCGGACAGCCTCGAACACTGAAGCTTTCTTT.

The chain couples TRBV9 to TRBJ2-5; D is possibly TRBD1 (5 bases). This CDR3 comprises 15 residues. The ends were cut back, 0 bases at V and 1 base at J, with 10 bases in the middle. In germline, CDR1 is SGDLS, CDR2 YYNGEE. Here the CDR3 reads CASSVAPDTQETQYF. The CDR3 coding sequence is TGTGCCAGCAGCGTAGCTCCGGACACCCAAGAGACCCAGTACTTC.